This T cell receptor (beta chain) was obtained from a study of T cell responses to AZD1222 COVID-19 vaccine. The J segment lost 7 bases and the V segment lost 2 bases, leaving 11 bases of the junction unmatched. The CDR3 spans 17 residues. Germline-derived CDR1 and CDR2 are SEHNR and FQNEAQ (reference sequence). Worth noting for this clone: Its antigen is unknown.

Study observations and caveats: Receipt of two AZD1222 doses was followed by a rise in Spike-specific TCR breadth and depth. Among vaccine-associated CD4 TCRs, coverage spanned spike, with dominance at 160-218 and 743-854. Donors were chiefly white British, with a greater number of females, and clonal diversity was perhaps underestimated.

Data came from immunoSEQ multiplex PCR; TCRdb stores just in-frame clones and leaves some out. The profile shows about 97,000 clones, 86% of them singletons. Sequencing used peripheral blood, obtained on day 0 of AZD1222 vaccination. The V call is TRBV7-9, the J call TRBJ1-3, with 10 bases identical to TRBD1. The sequence derives from an adult in good health. CDR3: CASSLRQGASSRNTIYF. In DNA, the CDR3 is TGTGCCAGCAGCTTAAGACAGGGGGCATCAAGCAGGAACACCATATATTTT.